The 15 T cell receptor beta chains below were found in one sample sequenced in a study of blood T cell repertoires in COVID-19. Method: immunoSEQ multiplex PCR; TCRdb's copy keeps in-frame clones and lacks some. The sample records about 220,000 clones, approximately 90% being singletons. The material sequenced was PBMCs or T cells enriched from blood (not recorded which). The receptor source for this set is a woman aged 18-30 years in a cohort exposed to, infected with or recovered from COVID-19 (not recorded which).

This clone showed up just once. The V call is TRBV19, the J call TRBJ1-5; no firm D call. Germline assignment: CDR1 LNHDA and CDR2 SQIVND (reference sequence). Trimming stripped 7 bases from V and 1 base from J, with 17 bases between. This CDR3 contains 16 residues. The CDR3: CASTPGRGVSNQPQHF. Here the CDR3 DNA reads TGTGCCAGTACCCCCGGTCGGGGTGTCAGCAATCAGCCCCAGCATTTT.

The V and J genes are TRBV3-1 (or the pseudogene TRBV3-2) and TRBJ2-6; D ambiguous. Trimming shortened V by 0 bases and J by 0 bases, and 6 bases separated the two germline ends. Per the germline V gene, CDR1 is LGHDT and CDR2 is YNNKEL (reference sequence). The CDR3 totals 16 residues. As DNA, the CDR3 is TGTGCCAGCAGCCAAGATGCGAGCTCTGGGGCCAACGTCCTGACTTTC. Encoded protein: CASSQDASSGANVLTF.

The rearrangement joins TRBV19 to TRBJ2-7, with 8 nucleotides matching TRBD1. This CDR3 spans 18 amino acids. CDR1 LNHDA and CDR2 SQIVND come from the germline V gene (reference sequence). J was trimmed by 4 bases and V by 4 bases; bases with no gene match: 18. The CDR3 sequence: CASSTAGQWGQAHYEQYF. The CDR3 DNA reads as TGTGCCAGTAGTACGGCCGGCCAGTGGGGACAGGCCCATTACGAGCAGTACTTC.

The V and J genes are TRBV24-1 and TRBJ2-1; perhaps TRBD1 as D (5 bases). Germline V lookup: CDR1 KGHDR, CDR2 SFDVKD. The CDR3 spans 13 residues. V lost 0 bases to trimming and J lost 8 bases, with 7 bases between them. The CDR3 DNA reads as TGTGCCACCAGTGATTTGGGCAGGGATGAGCAGTTCTTC. It encodes CATSDLGRDEQFF.

The V gene is TRBV29-1, the J gene TRBJ2-2; D possibly corresponds to TRBD1 (8 bases). CDR1 SQVTM and CDR2 ANQGSEA come from the germline V gene. The V gene lost 3 bases and the J gene lost 4 bases, with 15 bases spanning the gap. The CDR3 has 15 residues. This chain's CDR3 is CSVENRGGRTGELFF. The CDR3 coding sequence is TGCAGCGTTGAGAACAGGGGGGGTCGCACCGGGGAGCTGTTTTTT.

This clone was recorded a few times. The CDR3 nucleotides read TGTGCCACCCGAGGGAGGTACACTGAAGCTTTCTTT. Protein: CATRGRYTEAFF. The chain links TRBV27 to TRBJ1-1; no clear D gene. The V gene's germline CDR1 is MNHEY and CDR2 SMNVEV (reference sequence). The CDR3 runs to 12 residues. Trimming took 10 bases from V and 3 from J, leaving 12 bases between them.

This clone was seen just once. This chain links TRBV9 with TRBJ2-1, with 8 bases identical to TRBD2. Germline V CDR1 and CDR2: SGDLS, YYNGEE. This CDR3 spans 15 amino acids. Trimming at V came to 0 bases and at J to 4 bases, leaving 3 bases not matched to a gene. Here the CDR3 DNA reads TGTGCCAGCAGCGTAGCGGGAGGGCCATACAATGAGCAGTTCTTC. Protein: CASSVAGGPYNEQFF. The full variable domain, with the rest looked up from reference TRBV9 and TRBJ2-1, is DSGVTQTPKHLITATGQRVTLRCSPRSGDLSVYWYQQSLDQGLQFLIQYYNGEERAKGNILERFSAQQFPDLHSELNLSSLELGDSALYFCASSVAGGPYNEQFFGPGTRLTVL.

The gene calls are TRBV30 and TRBJ1-1; TRBD1 matches 7 bases. After removal of 0 bases from V and 0 bases from J, the junction contained 1 base not matched to a gene. CDR1 is GTSNPN, CDR2 SVGIG, per germline (reference sequence). The CDR3 totals 14 residues. The CDR3 sequence: CAWSVGQVNTEAFF. Here the CDR3 DNA reads TGTGCCTGGAGTGTAGGACAGGTGAACACTGAAGCTTTCTTT.

This chain links TRBV28 with TRBJ1-2; D is undetermined. From germline, CDR1 is MDHEN and CDR2 SYDVKM. V was trimmed by 3 bases and J by 8 bases, leaving 13 bases between them. The length of the CDR3 is 13 residues. The CDR3 sequence is CASSLEGLRGYTF. In nucleotides, the CDR3 is TGTGCCAGCAGTTTGGAGGGATTGAGAGGCTACACCTTC.

This chain joins TRBV27 and TRBJ1-4, with D possibly matching TRBD1 (5 bases). CDR1 is MNHEY and CDR2 is SMNVEV in the germline V gene (reference sequence). This CDR3 is built from 14 residues. Trimming took 4 bases from V and 7 from J, leaving 13 bases between them. Written as DNA, the CDR3 is TGTGCCAGCAGTTCCCCGGCAGGGTCTGAAAAACTGTTTTTT. Its protein is CASSSPAGSEKLFF.

V usage is TRBV9 and J usage is TRBJ2-7, with 9 bases lining up with TRBD2. The trim removed 1 base at V and 5 bases at J, leaving 1 base unmatched. The CDR3 runs 13 residues. Germline assignment: CDR1 SGDLS and CDR2 YYNGEE. Here the CDR3 DNA reads TGTGCCAGCAGCGTACGACTAGCGGACGAGCAGTACTTC. This sequence encodes CASSVRLADEQYF.

About this clone: Other DNA variants within this sample encode the same CDR3. The chain couples TRBV5-1 to TRBJ2-5, with no clear D. Germline values: CDR1 SGHRS, CDR2 YFSETQ. CDR3 size: 11 residues. Trimming pared 2 bases from V and 5 bases from J, leaving 4 bases between. CDR3 bases: TGCGCCAGCAGCTTCGAGGAGACCCAGTACTTC. This sequence encodes CASSFEETQYF.

The chain combines TRBV5-1 with TRBJ1-5; D call uncertain. Per germline, CDR1 SGHRS and CDR2 YFSETQ. The CDR3 extends over 15 amino acids. Deletions cut 0 bases from V and 6 bases from J, with 13 bases between. CDR3 nucleotide sequence: TGCGCCAGCAGCTTGGAGGCGGGAAGAGGTCAGCCCCAGCATTTT. This sequence encodes CASSLEAGRGQPQHF.

V usage is TRBV5-4 and J usage is TRBJ1-3; TRBD1 matches 8 bases. J lost 0 bases, V lost 3 bases, and 8 bases had no gene match. This CDR3 is 17 amino acids long. Germline CDR1 is SGHNT and CDR2 is YYREEE (reference sequence). CDR3 protein: CASSSAGQASSGNTIYF. DNA of the CDR3: TGTGCCAGCAGCTCAGCGGGACAGGCGAGCTCTGGAAACACCATATATTTT.

This clone was found once. Written as DNA, the CDR3 is TGTGCCAGCAGTGAAGCTTTCTCAGGGTCAAACTATGGCTACACCTTC. This translates into CASSEAFSGSNYGYTF. The chain employs TRBV6-1 and TRBJ1-2, with D possibly being TRBD1 (5 bases). CDR1 is MNHNS and CDR2 is SASEGT in the germline V gene. The CDR3 is 16 residues long. V lost 0 bases and J lost 2, with 13 bases in between.